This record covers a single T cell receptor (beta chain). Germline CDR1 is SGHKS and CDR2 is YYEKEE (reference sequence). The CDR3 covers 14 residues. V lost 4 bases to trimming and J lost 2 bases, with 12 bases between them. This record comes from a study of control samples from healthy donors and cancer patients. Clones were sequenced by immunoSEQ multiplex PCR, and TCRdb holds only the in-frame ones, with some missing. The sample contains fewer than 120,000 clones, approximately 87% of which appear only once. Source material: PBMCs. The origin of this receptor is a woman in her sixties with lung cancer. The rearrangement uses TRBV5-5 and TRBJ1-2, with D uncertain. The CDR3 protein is CASSASTPNYGYTF. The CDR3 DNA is TGTGCCAGCAGCGCTTCAACCCCGAACTATGGCTACACCTTC. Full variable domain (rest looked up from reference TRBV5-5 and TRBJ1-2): DAGVTQSPTHLIKTRGQQVTLRCSPISGHKSVSWYQQVLGQGPQFIFQYYEKEERGRGNFPDRFSARQFPNYSSELNVNALLLGDSALYLCASSASTPNYGYTFGSGTRLTVV.